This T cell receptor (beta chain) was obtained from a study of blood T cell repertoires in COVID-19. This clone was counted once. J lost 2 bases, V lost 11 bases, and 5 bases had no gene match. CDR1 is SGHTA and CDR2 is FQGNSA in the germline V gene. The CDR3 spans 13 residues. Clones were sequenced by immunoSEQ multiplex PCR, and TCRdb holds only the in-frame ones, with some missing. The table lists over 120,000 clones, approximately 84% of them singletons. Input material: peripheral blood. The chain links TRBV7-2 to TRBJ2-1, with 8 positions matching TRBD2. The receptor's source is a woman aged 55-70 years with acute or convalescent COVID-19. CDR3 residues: CADGTSPYNEQFF. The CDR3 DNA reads TGTGCCGATGGGACTAGTCCCTACAATGAGCAGTTCTTC.